These 5 T cell receptor beta chains were sequenced from one sample in a study of Ad26.COV2.S vaccination and SARS-CoV-2 variants. TCRdb's copy holds only in-frame clones and misses some; the assay was immunoSEQ multiplex PCR. Altogether about 320,000 clones are present, around four fifths being singletons, with the ten largest covering 2% to 2.5%. The sample's treatment: some 19 received Ad26.COV2.S at low or high dose, single or two shots; a few received placebo; per-sample allocation not given. The samples date from day 63 after the first vaccine or placebo injection. The sequences come from peripheral blood, collected in a trial of Ad26.COV2.S vaccine versus placebo. The receptors shown here come from a person between 18 and 59 years old who received the Ad26.COV2.S COVID-19 vaccine or a placebo.

The rearrangement links TRBV19 to TRBJ2-3; D may be TRBD1 or TRBD2 (6 bases each). Germline values: CDR1 LNHDA, CDR2 SQIVND (reference sequence). The V and J ends lost 1 base and 5 bases respectively, with 10 bases between them. CDR3 length: 14 residues. CDR3 amino acids: CASSIAGAEDTQYF. The CDR3 DNA reads as TGTGCCAGTAGTATAGCGGGGGCGGAAGATACGCAGTATTTT.

V is TRBV18 and J is TRBJ2-5; D is possibly TRBD1 or TRBD2 (6 bases each). Deletions cut 3 bases from V and 5 bases from J, with 13 bases between. Germline lookup yields CDR1 KGHSH and CDR2 LQKENI. CDR3 length: 14 amino acids. The CDR3 sequence is CASSPRDKGETQYF. CDR3 coding DNA: TGTGCCAGCTCACCGCGGGACAAGGGGGAGACCCAGTACTTC.

J is TRBJ1-1 and V is TRBV7-3, with TRBD1 identical over 7 bases. V lost 9 bases, J lost 3 bases, and 16 bases stayed unmatched. Germline-derived CDR1 and CDR2 are SGHTA and FQGTGA. The CDR3 runs to 16 residues. CDR3 loop: CARATGALKGDTEAFF. The CDR3 DNA follows: TGTGCCAGGGCAACAGGGGCCCTTAAAGGGGACACTGAAGCTTTCTTT.

The rearrangement uses TRBV14 and TRBJ2-1; 9 nucleotides agree with TRBD2. CDR1 SGHDN and CDR2 FVKESK come from the germline V gene. The CDR3 contains 15 residues. The V segment lost 2 bases and the J segment 4 bases; nucleotides outside the gene matches: 3. Here the CDR3 reads CASSQPSGTYNEQFF. As DNA, the CDR3 is TGTGCCAGCAGCCAACCTAGCGGGACATACAATGAGCAGTTCTTC. The full variable domain, in which reference TRBV14 and TRBJ2-1 provide the parts outside the CDR3, is EAGVTQFPSHSVIEKGQTVTLRCDPISGHDNLYWYRRVMGKEIKFLLHFVKESKQDESGMPNNRFLAERTGGTYSTLKVQPAELEDSGVYFCASSQPSGTYNEQFFGPGTRLTVL.

This clone has a handful of counts. This chain connects TRBV1 to TRBJ2-3; TRBD2, the table's D call, was not compared with the DNA. TRBV1 is reported as a pseudogene. The CDR3 loop spans 17 amino acids. The CDR3 bases are TGCACCAGCAGCCAAGGGACTAGCGGAAAATGCACAGATACGCAGTATTTT. As protein: CTSSQGTSGKCTDTQYF.